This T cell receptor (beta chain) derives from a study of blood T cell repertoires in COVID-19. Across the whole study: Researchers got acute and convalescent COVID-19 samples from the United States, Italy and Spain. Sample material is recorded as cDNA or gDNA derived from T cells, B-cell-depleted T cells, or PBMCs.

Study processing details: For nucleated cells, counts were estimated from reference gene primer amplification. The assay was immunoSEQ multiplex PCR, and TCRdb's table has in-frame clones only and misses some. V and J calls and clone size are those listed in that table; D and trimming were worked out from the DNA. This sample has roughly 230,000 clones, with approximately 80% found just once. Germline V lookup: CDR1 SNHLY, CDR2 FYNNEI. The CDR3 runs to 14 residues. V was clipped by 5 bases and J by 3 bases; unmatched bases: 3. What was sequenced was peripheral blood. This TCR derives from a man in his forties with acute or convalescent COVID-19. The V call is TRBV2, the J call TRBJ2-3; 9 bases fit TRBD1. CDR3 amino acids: CASSRDRETDTQYF. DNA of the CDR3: TGTGCCAGCAGTAGGGACAGGGAGACAGATACGCAGTATTTT.